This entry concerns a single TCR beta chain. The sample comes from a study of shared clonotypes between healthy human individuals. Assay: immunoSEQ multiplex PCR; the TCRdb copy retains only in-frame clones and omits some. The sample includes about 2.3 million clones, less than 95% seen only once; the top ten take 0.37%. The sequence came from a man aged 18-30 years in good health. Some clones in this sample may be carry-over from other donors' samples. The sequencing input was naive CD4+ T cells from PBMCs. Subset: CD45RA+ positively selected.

The CDR3 bases are TGTGCCAGCAGGCCGGGACGGCGGAACACCGGGGAGCTGTTTTTT. It specifies CASRPGRRNTGELFF. The rearrangement links TRBV2 to TRBJ2-2, with D perhaps TRBD1 or TRBD2 (5 bases each). The germline V gene has CDR1 SNHLY and CDR2 FYNNEI. V was clipped by 6 bases and J by 1 base, with 12 bases between them. The CDR3 extends over 15 amino acids.